These T cell receptor beta chains were read from a single sample in a study of blood T cell repertoires in COVID-19. The protocol was immunoSEQ multiplex PCR, while the TCRdb copy is restricted to in-frame clones and leaves out a portion. The repertoire holds about 170,000 clones, with approximately 85% as singletons. Sequenced input: peripheral blood. These receptors originate from a woman aged 80 or older with COVID-19, enrolled during active disease. Both conserved end residues are part of each CDR3. Each record gives: CDR3 length, V gene, clone size, D gene, J gene, CDR3 DNA, CDR3 protein. A D gene is named only where the DNA matches it firmly. Clone size is not always given. Where it is, it says once, few, many or a class for expanded clones.

length: 15
V: TRBV7-3
size: .
D: TRBD2
J: TRBJ2-5
DNA: TGTGCCAGCAGCCCAGCGGGGGGCCCTGCGGAGACCCAGTACTTC
CDR3: CASSPAGGPAETQYF

length: 18
V: TRBV19
size: .
D: .
J: TRBJ1-5
DNA: TGTGCCAGTAGTATTGGCGGAATTCGTAGATATAGCAATCAGCCCCAGCATTTT
CDR3: CASSIGGIRRYSNQPQHF

length: 14
V: TRBV7-9
size: once
D: .
J: TRBJ2-2
DNA: TGTGCCAGCAGCTTAGTTGTCTACACCGGGGAGCTGTTTTTT
CDR3: CASSLVVYTGELFF

length: 17
V: TRBV7-3
size: .
D: TRBD2
J: TRBJ2-6
DNA: TGTGCCAGCAGCTTAAGTCCCGGGAGGGAGGGGGCCAACGTCCTGACTTTC
CDR3: CASSLSPGREGANVLTF

length: 15
V: TRBV6-5
size: .
D: .
J: TRBJ1-1
DNA: TGTGCCAGCAGTTATTCCCGGACTATCAGGACTGAAGCTTTCTTT
CDR3: CASSYSRTIRTEAFF

length: 15
V: TRBV7-9
size: .
D: TRBD1
J: TRBJ1-3
DNA: TGTGCCAGCAGCTTGAACAGGGGGGTTGGAAACACCATATATTTT
CDR3: CASSLNRGVGNTIYF

length: 16
V: TRBV27
size: .
D: TRBD2
J: TRBJ2-3
DNA: TGTGCCAGCACCTTATATCGGGGACTAGCAATAGATACGCAGTATTTT
CDR3: CASTLYRGLAIDTQYF

length: 14
V: TRBV19
size: .
D: .
J: TRBJ2-5
DNA: TGTGCCAGTAGTATAGTTGGTTCCACAGGGACCCAGTACTTC
CDR3: CASSIVGSTGTQYF

length: 16
V: TRBV5-1
size: .
D: TRBD2
J: TRBJ2-1
DNA: TGCGCCAGCAGCTTGATAGCGGGAAGCTCCTACAATGAGCAGTTCTTC
CDR3: CASSLIAGSSYNEQFF

length: 14
V: TRBV11-2
size: .
D: TRBD1
J: TRBJ2-7
DNA: TGTGCCAGCAGCTCGAGACAGGGGGACCAGGAGCAGTACTTC
CDR3: CASSSRQGDQEQYF

length: 14
V: TRBV7-7
size: .
D: .
J: TRBJ2-6
DNA: TGTGCCAGCAGCCCGCGGGTCGGGGCCAACGTCCTGACTTTC
CDR3: CASSPRVGANVLTF

length: 13
V: TRBV2
size: once
D: .
J: TRBJ2-7
DNA: TGTGCCAGCAGGGCGGATAGCTCCTACGAGCAGTACTTC
CDR3: CASRADSSYEQYF

length: 15
V: TRBV7-3
size: .
D: .
J: TRBJ2-2
DNA: TGTGCCAGCAGCTTAATGGGGGCGGGCACCGGGGAGCTGTTTTTT
CDR3: CASSLMGAGTGELFF

length: 18
V: TRBV28
size: .
D: TRBD1
J: TRBJ1-5
DNA: TGTGCCAGCAGCCGACCCTGGACAGGGAGTTTCCGCAATCAGCCCCAGCATTTT
CDR3: CASSRPWTGSFRNQPQHF

length: 15
V: TRBV15
size: .
D: TRBD1
J: TRBJ1-1
DNA: TGTGCCACCAGTATTGGACAGGGAAGAAACACTGAAGCTTTCTTT
CDR3: CATSIGQGRNTEAFF

length: 17
V: TRBV7-9
size: .
D: .
J: TRBJ2-6
DNA: TGTGCCAGCAGCTTGGACGCAGGACTCTCTGGGGCCAACGTCCTGACTTTC
CDR3: CASSLDAGLSGANVLTF

length: 16
V: TRBV2
size: .
D: .
J: TRBJ1-6
DNA: TGTGCCAGCAGTCTTAACCGTGGGGACAATAATTCACCCCTCCACTTT
CDR3: CASSLNRGDNNSPLHF

length: 13
V: TRBV2
size: .
D: TRBD1
J: TRBJ1-5
DNA: TGTGCCAGCCACGGGACAGAGAATCAGCCCCAGCATTTT
CDR3: CASHGTENQPQHF

length: 14
V: TRBV3-1/TRBV3-2
size: .
D: .
J: TRBJ2-7
DNA: TGTGCCAGCAGCCAAGGGGGCGGCAGCTACGAGCAGTACTTC
CDR3: CASSQGGGSYEQYF

length: 15
V: TRBV15
size: .
D: .
J: TRBJ1-5
DNA: TGTGCCACCAGCAGCGACAGGAGTCGGTGGCAGCCCCAGCATTTT
CDR3: CATSSDRSRWQPQHF

length: 16
V: TRBV4-2
size: .
D: TRBD2
J: TRBJ2-1
DNA: TGTGCCAGCAGCCCGGGACTAGCGGGGATCTACAATGAGCAGTTCTTC
CDR3: CASSPGLAGIYNEQFF

length: 14
V: TRBV9
size: .
D: .
J: TRBJ2-7
DNA: TGTGCCAGCAGCGCCGGGACATTAACCTACGAGCAGTACTTC
CDR3: CASSAGTLTYEQYF

length: 15
V: TRBV30
size: .
D: .
J: TRBJ1-5
DNA: TGTGCCTGGGGCGGAGGGGAGGGTGGCAATCAGCCCCAGCATTTT
CDR3: CAWGGGEGGNQPQHF

length: 13
V: TRBV5-1
size: .
D: TRBD2
J: TRBJ2-7
DNA: TGCGCCAGCAGCTTGCTAGCGGAGTACGAGCAGTACTTC
CDR3: CASSLLAEYEQYF

length: 15
V: TRBV4-3
size: .
D: .
J: TRBJ1-2
DNA: TGCGCCAGCAGCCAAGTCCGTTTCTTGGGCCGTGGCTACACCTTC
CDR3: CASSQVRFLGRGYTF

length: 13
V: TRBV10-2
size: .
D: .
J: TRBJ2-1
DNA: TGCGCCAGCAGTGAGTTTCCCGGCAGGGAGCAGTTCTTC
CDR3: CASSEFPGREQFF

length: 18
V: TRBV28
size: .
D: TRBD2
J: TRBJ2-1
DNA: TGTGCCAGCAGTTTTACTAGCGGAGGGGGACCCTATTACAATGAGCAGTTCTTC
CDR3: CASSFTSGGGPYYNEQFF

length: 14
V: TRBV6-5
size: .
D: TRBD2
J: TRBJ2-1
DNA: TGTGCCAGCACCTCAGCGGGGGGGCGGGATGAGCAGTTCTTC
CDR3: CASTSAGGRDEQFF

length: 19
V: TRBV5-1
size: .
D: TRBD2
J: TRBJ2-7
DNA: TGCGCCAGCAGCTTGTTTATCGGACTAGCGGATTTCCGCTCCTACGAGCAGTACTTC
CDR3: CASSLFIGLADFRSYEQYF

length: 12
V: TRBV5-1
size: .
D: .
J: TRBJ2-7
DNA: TGCGCCAGCAGCTTGGCCGAGCGGGAGCAGTACTTC
CDR3: CASSLAEREQYF

length: 16
V: TRBV6-2/TRBV6-3
size: .
D: TRBD2
J: TRBJ2-7
DNA: TGTGCCAGCAGTTCGTTAGCGGGGGGGCCTAACTACGAGCAGTACTTC
CDR3: CASSSLAGGPNYEQYF

length: 14
V: TRBV10-3
size: .
D: .
J: TRBJ2-3
DNA: TGTGCCATCAGTACGATAGCGAGCACAGATACGCAGTATTTT
CDR3: CAISTIASTDTQYF

length: 15
V: TRBV6-2/TRBV6-3
size: .
D: TRBD1
J: TRBJ2-1
DNA: TGTGCCAGCAGTACCCGGGACAGACGCCACAATGAGCAGTTCTTC
CDR3: CASSTRDRRHNEQFF

length: 13
V: TRBV18
size: .
D: .
J: TRBJ1-4
DNA: TGTGCCAGCTCACGCAGTACTAATGAAAAACTGTTTTTT
CDR3: CASSRSTNEKLFF

length: 11
V: TRBV30
size: .
D: TRBD1
J: TRBJ1-2
DNA: TGTGCCTGCGGGACAGGGTATGGCTACACCTTC
CDR3: CACGTGYGYTF

length: 13
V: TRBV7-3
size: .
D: .
J: TRBJ2-7
DNA: TGTGCCAGCAGCCCGGGACACCTCTACGAGCAGTACTTC
CDR3: CASSPGHLYEQYF

length: 15
V: TRBV7-9
size: .
D: .
J: TRBJ2-7
DNA: TGTGCCAGCAGCTCCGACAGCCTCCCGGCCTACGAGCAGTACTTC
CDR3: CASSSDSLPAYEQYF

length: 18
V: TRBV19
size: .
D: TRBD2
J: TRBJ2-5
DNA: TGTGCCACTGCGGCTCCAAGTTCGACTAGCGGGACTCCAGGGGCCCAGTACTTC
CDR3: CATAAPSSTSGTPGAQYF

length: 15
V: TRBV7-8
size: .
D: TRBD1
J: TRBJ1-2
DNA: TGTGCCAGCAGCCATTATTTAGGGACAGGTCTCCGCTACACCTTC
CDR3: CASSHYLGTGLRYTF

length: 15
V: TRBV6-6
size: .
D: TRBD2
J: TRBJ2-7
DNA: TGTGCCAGCAGTACCCGGGGGGGTTTGGGCTACGAGCAGTACTTC
CDR3: CASSTRGGLGYEQYF

length: 19
V: TRBV7-9
size: .
D: .
J: TRBJ1-1
DNA: TGTGCCAGCAGCTTACCCCGCCCAGCCCGCACAGGGCGGGACACTGAAGCTTTCTTT
CDR3: CASSLPRPARTGRDTEAFF

length: 17
V: TRBV6-6
size: few
D: .
J: TRBJ2-1
DNA: TGTGCCAGCAGTCCCATGAATCCCGGGATAAATCACAATGAGCAGTTCTTC
CDR3: CASSPMNPGINHNEQFF

length: 14
V: TRBV14
size: .
D: .
J: TRBJ2-7
DNA: TGTGCCAGCCGCGGGGGCGGCTTGTGGACCCCGCAGTACTTC
CDR3: CASRGGGLWTPQYF

length: 16
V: TRBV7-2
size: .
D: TRBD2
J: TRBJ2-1
DNA: TGTGCCAGCAGTTCCACGTCCGGGGGACTATACAATGAGCAGTTCTTC
CDR3: CASSSTSGGLYNEQFF

length: 17
V: TRBV11-3
size: .
D: TRBD2
J: TRBJ2-1
DNA: TGTGCCAGCGCTATCCGCCGGGGGGGAGGACCACCGGGGGAGCAGTTCTTC
CDR3: CASAIRRGGGPPGEQFF

length: 13
V: TRBV6-5
size: .
D: .
J: TRBJ1-2
DNA: TGTGCCAGCAGCCCGGACTCCCTCTATGGCTACACCTTC
CDR3: CASSPDSLYGYTF

length: 14
V: TRBV5-1
size: .
D: TRBD2
J: TRBJ2-1
DNA: TGCGCCAGCAATCGCGGCGGGAGTACCTATGAGCAGTTCTTC
CDR3: CASNRGGSTYEQFF

length: 14
V: TRBV5-1
size: .
D: TRBD2
J: TRBJ2-2
DNA: TGCGCCAGCAGCCCGCGACTAGCGGCCGGGGAGCTGTTTTTT
CDR3: CASSPRLAAGELFF

length: 15
V: TRBV5-8
size: few
D: .
J: TRBJ2-7
DNA: TGTGCCAGCAGCTTGGATCCGGGGAGATCCTACGAGCAGTACTTC
CDR3: CASSLDPGRSYEQYF

length: 15
V: TRBV19
size: .
D: .
J: TRBJ1-2
DNA: TGTGCCAGTAGTATAGCGGGAGAAGCTAACTATGGCTACACCTTC
CDR3: CASSIAGEANYGYTF

length: 14
V: TRBV18
size: .
D: TRBD2
J: TRBJ2-3
DNA: TGTGCCAGCTCACTAGCGGGGGACACAGATACGCAGTATTTT
CDR3: CASSLAGDTDTQYF

length: 15
V: TRBV11-2
size: .
D: .
J: TRBJ1-5
DNA: TGTGCCAGCAGCTTAGGGCGGTATAGCAATCAGCCCCAGCATTTT
CDR3: CASSLGRYSNQPQHF

length: 17
V: TRBV7-9
size: .
D: TRBD2
J: TRBJ2-5
DNA: TGTGCCAGCAGCCCCCCGGGACTAGCGGGGCTCGGAGAGACCCAGTACTTC
CDR3: CASSPPGLAGLGETQYF

length: 15
V: TRBV24-1
size: .
D: TRBD1
J: TRBJ2-2
DNA: TGTGCCACCAGTGATTCCGGGACAGGGGGCCGGGAGCTGTTTTTT
CDR3: CATSDSGTGGRELFF

length: 13
V: TRBV27
size: .
D: .
J: TRBJ1-2
DNA: TGTGCCAGCAGACGGGACTTTAACTATGGCTACACCTTC
CDR3: CASRRDFNYGYTF